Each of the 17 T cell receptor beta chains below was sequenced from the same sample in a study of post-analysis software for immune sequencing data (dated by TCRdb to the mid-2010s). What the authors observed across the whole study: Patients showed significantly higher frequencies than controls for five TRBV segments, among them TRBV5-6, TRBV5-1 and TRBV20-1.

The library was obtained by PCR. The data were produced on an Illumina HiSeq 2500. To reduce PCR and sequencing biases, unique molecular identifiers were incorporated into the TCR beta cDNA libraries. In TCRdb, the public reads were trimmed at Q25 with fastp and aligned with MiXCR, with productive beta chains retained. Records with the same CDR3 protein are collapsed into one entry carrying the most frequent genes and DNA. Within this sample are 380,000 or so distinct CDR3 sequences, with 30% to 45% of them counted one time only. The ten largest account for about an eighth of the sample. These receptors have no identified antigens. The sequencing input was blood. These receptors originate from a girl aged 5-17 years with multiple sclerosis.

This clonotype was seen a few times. CDR3 sequence: CASSLGQVSTYEQYF. The CDR3 coding sequence is TGTGCCAGCAGTTTAGGGCAGGTCTCGACCTACGAGCAGTACTTC. This rearrangement joins TRBV28 to TRBJ2-7; no clear D gene. Trimming shortened V by 2 bases and J by 2 bases, and 13 bases separated the two germline ends. Germline CDR1 reads MDHEN; CDR2 reads SYDVKM. The CDR3 loop spans 15 amino acids.

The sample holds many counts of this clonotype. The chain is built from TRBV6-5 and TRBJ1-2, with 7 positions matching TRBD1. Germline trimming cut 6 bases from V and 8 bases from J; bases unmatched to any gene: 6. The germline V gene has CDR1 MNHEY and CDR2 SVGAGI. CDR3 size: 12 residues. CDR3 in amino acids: CASSYRGGGYTF. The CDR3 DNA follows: TGTGCCAGCAGCTACAGGGGCGGGGGCTACACCTTC.

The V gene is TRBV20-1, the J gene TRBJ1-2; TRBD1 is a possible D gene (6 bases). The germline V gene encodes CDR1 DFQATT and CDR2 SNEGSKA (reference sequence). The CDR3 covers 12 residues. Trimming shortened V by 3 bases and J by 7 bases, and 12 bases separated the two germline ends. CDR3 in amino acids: CSASGRGGGYTF. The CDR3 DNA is TGCAGTGCTAGCGGCAGGGGAGGTGGCTACACCTTC.

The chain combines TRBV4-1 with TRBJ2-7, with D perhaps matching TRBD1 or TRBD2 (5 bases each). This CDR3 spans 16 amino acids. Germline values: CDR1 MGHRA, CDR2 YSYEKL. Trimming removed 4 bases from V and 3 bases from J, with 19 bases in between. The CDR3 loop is CASSPYTGPKGYEQYF. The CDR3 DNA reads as TGCGCCAGCAGCCCTTACACGGGGCCTAAGGGCTACGAGCAGTACTTC.

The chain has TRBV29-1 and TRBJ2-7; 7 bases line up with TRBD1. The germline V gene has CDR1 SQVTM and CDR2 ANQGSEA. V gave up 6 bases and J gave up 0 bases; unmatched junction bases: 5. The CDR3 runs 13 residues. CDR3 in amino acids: CSVTGTVSYEQYF. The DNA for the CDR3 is TGCAGCGTAACCGGGACAGTCTCCTACGAGCAGTACTTC.

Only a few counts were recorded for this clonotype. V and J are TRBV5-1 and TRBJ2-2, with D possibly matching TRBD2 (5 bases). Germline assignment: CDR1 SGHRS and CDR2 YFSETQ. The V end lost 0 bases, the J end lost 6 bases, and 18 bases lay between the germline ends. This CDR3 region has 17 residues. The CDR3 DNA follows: TGCGCCAGCAGCTTGGACTTCTTGGGAGTTAACCCCGGGGAGCTGTTTTTT. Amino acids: CASSLDFLGVNPGELFF.

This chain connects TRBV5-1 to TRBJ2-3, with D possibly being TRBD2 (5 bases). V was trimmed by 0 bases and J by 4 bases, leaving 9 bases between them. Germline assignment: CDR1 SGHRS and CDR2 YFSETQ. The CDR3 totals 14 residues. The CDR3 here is CASSLELDADTQYF. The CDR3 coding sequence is TGCGCCAGCAGCTTGGAACTAGATGCAGATACGCAGTATTTT.

The CDR3 sequence: CASSQDLQLQETQYF. The CDR3 DNA is TGTGCCAGCAGCCAAGATCTTCAACTCCAAGAGACCCAGTACTTC. The chain is built from TRBV3-1 and TRBJ2-4; D gene uncertain. The tail of the sequence fits TRBJ2-5 better, so the J call may be wrong. Germline values: CDR1 LGHDT, CDR2 YNNKEL (reference sequence). This CDR3 contains 15 residues.

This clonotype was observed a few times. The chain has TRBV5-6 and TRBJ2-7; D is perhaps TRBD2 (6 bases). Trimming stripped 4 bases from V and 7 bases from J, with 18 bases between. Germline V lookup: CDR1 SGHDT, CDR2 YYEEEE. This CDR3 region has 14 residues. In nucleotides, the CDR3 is TGTGCCAGCAGCCGAGCGGGTTCGGCGTGGGAGCAGTACTTC. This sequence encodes CASSRAGSAWEQYF.

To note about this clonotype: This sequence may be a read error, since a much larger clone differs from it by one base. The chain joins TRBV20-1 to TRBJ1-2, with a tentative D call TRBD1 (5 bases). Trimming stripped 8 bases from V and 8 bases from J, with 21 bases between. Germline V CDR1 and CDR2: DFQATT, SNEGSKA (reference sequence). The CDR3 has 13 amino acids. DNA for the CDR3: TGCAGTACGGGGGAGACGGACCTCGGGGGCTACACCTTC. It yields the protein CSTGETDLGGYTF.

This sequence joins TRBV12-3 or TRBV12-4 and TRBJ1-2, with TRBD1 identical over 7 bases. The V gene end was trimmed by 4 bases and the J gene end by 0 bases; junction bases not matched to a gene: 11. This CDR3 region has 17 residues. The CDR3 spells CASSSTGSRRANYGYTF. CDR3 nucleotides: TGTGCCAGCAGTTCGACAGGGTCTCGCCGAGCTAACTATGGCTACACCTTC.

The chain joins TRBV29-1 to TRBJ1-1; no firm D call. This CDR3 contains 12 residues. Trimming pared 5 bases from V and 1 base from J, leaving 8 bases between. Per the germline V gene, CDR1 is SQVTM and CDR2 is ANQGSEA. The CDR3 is CSVIGSNTEAFF. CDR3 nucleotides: TGCAGCGTTATAGGGTCGAACACTGAAGCTTTCTTT.

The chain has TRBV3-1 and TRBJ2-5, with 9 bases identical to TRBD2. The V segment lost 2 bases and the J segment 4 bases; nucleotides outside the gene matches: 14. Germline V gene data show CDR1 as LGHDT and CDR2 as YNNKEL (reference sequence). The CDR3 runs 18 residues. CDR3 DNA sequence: TGTGCCAGCAGCCAAACGATCCCCTCGCGGGGGGGCTTAGAGACCCAGTACTTC. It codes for CASSQTIPSRGGLETQYF.

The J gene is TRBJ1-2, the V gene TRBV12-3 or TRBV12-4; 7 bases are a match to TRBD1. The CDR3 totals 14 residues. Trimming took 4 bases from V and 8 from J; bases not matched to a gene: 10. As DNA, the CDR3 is TGTGCCAGCAGTTCACAGGGGTCCCGAAGAGGCTACACCTTC. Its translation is CASSSQGSRRGYTF.

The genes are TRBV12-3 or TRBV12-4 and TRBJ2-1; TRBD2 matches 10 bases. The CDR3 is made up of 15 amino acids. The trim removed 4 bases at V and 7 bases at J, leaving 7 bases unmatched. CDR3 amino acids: CASSSVVAGGNEQFF. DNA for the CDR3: TGTGCCAGCAGTTCGGTGGTAGCGGGGGGAAATGAGCAGTTCTTC.

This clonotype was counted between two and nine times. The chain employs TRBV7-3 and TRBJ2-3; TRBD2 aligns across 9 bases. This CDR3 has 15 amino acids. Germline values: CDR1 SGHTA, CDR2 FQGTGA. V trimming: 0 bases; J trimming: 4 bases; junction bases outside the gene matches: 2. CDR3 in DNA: TGTGCCAGCAGCTTAACCATAGCGGGGGCAGATACGCAGTATTTT. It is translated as CASSLTIAGADTQYF.

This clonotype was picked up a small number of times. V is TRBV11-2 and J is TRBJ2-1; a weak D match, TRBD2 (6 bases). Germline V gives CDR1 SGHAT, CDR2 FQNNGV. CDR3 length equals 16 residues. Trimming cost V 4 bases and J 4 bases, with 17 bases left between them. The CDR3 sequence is CASSYRRRGAYNEQFF. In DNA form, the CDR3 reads TGTGCCAGCAGCTACCGGAGGCGCGGGGCATACAATGAGCAGTTCTTC.